This T cell receptor (beta chain) was retrieved from a study of shared clonotypes between healthy human individuals. Per the germline V gene, CDR1 is LNHDA and CDR2 is SQIVND (reference sequence). The J segment lost 9 bases and the V segment lost 5 bases, leaving 11 bases of the junction unmatched. There are 14 residues in the CDR3. Assay used: immunoSEQ multiplex PCR; TCRdb lists only in-frame clones, some missing. The sample lists approximately 330,000 clones; roughly 70% were seen once. In the CD4+ fraction, cells were divided into CD45RA+ naive and CD45RA-negative memory subsets. Overall study findings and caveats: Clonotype sharing across donors was expected to vary with sequencing depth. Rarefaction showed sorted-subset sequencing was incomplete despite large depth.

As regards this clone: As yet, its antigen is unknown.

The origin of this receptor is a man aged 25 to 40 in good health. Sequencing was done on a sample of memory CD4+ T cells sorted from blood. Documented subset: CD45RA-negative fraction. This chain uses TRBV19 with TRBJ2-3; 7 bases match TRBD1. The CDR3 loop is CASSPTGKVQTQYF. The CDR3 nucleotides are TGTGCCAGTAGTCCGACAGGGAAAGTGCAAACGCAGTATTTT.